The 22 T cell receptor beta chains reported below all come from one sample, sequenced in a study of tumor-infiltrating lymphocytes in primary liver carcinoma. Constant-region priming of around 500 ng total RNA yielded TCR beta cDNA. Construction of TCR beta libraries relied on three successive nested multiplex PCR rounds employing slightly modified ARM-PCR. With TRBV1-TRBV30 forward primers and a C-beta reverse primer, the first two PCR rounds were run for nine to eleven cycles each. TCRdb re-called the multiplex PCR reads through MiXCR, storing one row per CDR3 protein. The table has fewer than 70,000 distinct CDR3 sequences, about three quarters seen once; the top ten hold around 50%. The study co-extracted DNA and RNA from around 20-30 mg of unsorted bulk tissue. Material: liver tumor tissue from sampling region 2. Documented subset: tumor region T2, inferior pole. Source of these receptors: a man in his forties or fifties with primary liver carcinoma and hepatitis B virus infection.

This clonotype was detected only once. V is TRBV12-3 or TRBV12-4 and J is TRBJ2-1, with TRBD2 as a possible D gene (5 bases). The V end lost 6 bases, the J end lost 8 bases, and 23 bases lay between the germline ends. This CDR3 has 16 amino acids. The CDR3 bases are TGTGCCAGCAGAAACCCCTGGGCTAGCAGGAGTGATGAGCAGTTCTTC. Translated, it gives CASRNPWASRSDEQFF.

About this clonotype itself: This may arise from a read error, as a much more abundant clone is one base away. This chain links TRBV28 with TRBJ1-1; D ambiguous. The CDR3 is 13 residues long. CDR1 and CDR2 from the germline V gene are MDHEN and SYDVKM. CDR3 nucleotides: TGTGCCAGCAGAGGCCCCGTAGGCACTGAAACTTTCTTT. Amino acid sequence: CASRGPVGTETFF.

This clonotype appeared a single time. The junction and the germline gene differ at one end; a read error may be behind it. The chain employs TRBV10-1 and TRBJ2-1, with D maybe TRBD1 (6 bases). The CDR3 runs to 15 residues. The germline CDR1 and CDR2 sequences are WNHNN and SYGVQD (reference sequence). Here the CDR3 reads CASSDQSRGGNERFF. As DNA, the CDR3 is TGCGCCAGCAGTGACCAGAGCAGGGGTGGAAATGAGCGGTTCTTC.

On this clonotype itself: A much larger clone differs by one base, so this may be a read error. The DNA for the CDR3 is TGTGCCAGCAGCCATCCGCGGGGCGAGCAGTACTTC. Its protein product is CASSHPRGEQYF. The genes are TRBV11-2 and TRBJ2-7, with D possibly TRBD2 on 6 matching bases. V lost 5 bases to trimming and J lost 6 bases, with 11 bases between them. The CDR3 extends over 12 amino acids. Germline V lookup: CDR1 SGHAT, CDR2 FQNNGV.

Concerning this clonotype: Since no conserved phenylalanine or tryptophan closes the CDR3, a read error is the likely cause. The gene calls are TRBV11-2 and TRBJ2-1; D remains ambiguous. Looked up from germline, CDR1 is SGHAT and CDR2 is FQNNGV. V lost 2 bases, J lost 11 bases, and 16 bases lay in between. This CDR3 has 14 residues. The CDR3: CASSLYRLVSKQFR. The CDR3 coding sequence is TGTGCCAGCAGCTTATACCGGCTAGTTAGTAAGCAGTTCCGC.

This clonotype occurred many times. The rearrangement links TRBV28 to TRBJ2-1, with 12 bases aligning to TRBD2. CDR1 is MDHEN, CDR2 SYDVKM, per germline. This CDR3 comprises 16 residues. The junction had 8 bases not matched to a gene; V was cut back by 5 bases and J by 6 bases. Here the CDR3 reads CASSRLGLAGRNEQFF. The CDR3 coding sequence is TGTGCCAGCAGTCGCCTCGGACTAGCGGGACGCAATGAGCAGTTCTTC.

This clonotype was recorded a few times. The rearrangement links TRBV11-2 to TRBJ2-1; 7 bases match TRBD1. Looked up from germline, CDR1 is SGHAT and CDR2 is FQNNGV. CDR3 length equals 13 residues. J gave up 6 bases and V 8 bases, and 7 bases lay outside the gene matches. As DNA, the CDR3 is TGTGCCAGCGGCTCCACAGGGGTCAATGAGCAGTTCTTC. Translating it yields CASGSTGVNEQFF.

Note on this clonotype: One end of the junction is discordant with germline, which a read error may explain. The CDR3 region has the DNA TGTGCCAGCAGGGTTAGATACGAGCAATACTTC. This sequence encodes CASRVRYEQYF. The rearrangement joins TRBV6-5 to TRBJ2-7; no clear D gene. The germline CDR1 and CDR2 sequences are MNHEY and SVGAGI. The CDR3 length is 11 residues.

Turning to this clonotype: This likely comes from a read error, as the CDR3 has no conserved phenylalanine or tryptophan at its end. Here the CDR3 reads CVSSLALGGANTGELFL. The CDR3 region has the DNA TGTGTCAGTAGCTTAGCATTAGGAGGGGCTAACACCGGGGAGCTGTTTTTA. This rearrangement joins TRBV11-2 to TRBJ2-2, with D perhaps matching TRBD2 (6 bases). CDR3 length: 17 amino acids. CDR1 SGHAT and CDR2 FQNNGV come from the germline V gene.

This CDR3 is CSVGLTGGFYNEQFF. CDR3 DNA sequence: TGCAGCGTTGGACTAACGGGAGGGTTTTACAATGAGCAGTTCTTC. The rearrangement joins TRBV29-1 to TRBJ2-1; TRBD2 aligns across 8 bases. Trimming removed 4 bases from V and 4 bases from J; junction bases left unmatched: 9. Germline V CDR1 and CDR2: SQVTM, ANQGSEA. The CDR3 has 15 residues.

Note on this clonotype: The missing conserved phenylalanine or tryptophan at the end of this CDR3 makes a read error likely. V usage is TRBV6-2 or TRBV6-3 and J usage is TRBJ2-7; 12 bases are a match to TRBD2. Germline V gene lookup returns CDR1 MNHEY and CDR2 SVGEGT. The CDR3 runs 17 residues. The DNA of the CDR3 is TGTGCCAGTAGTTACGATGGGAGGACTAGCGGGATCTACGAGCAGTACTTA. It translates to CASSYDGRTSGIYEQYL.

Concerning this clonotype itself: One end of the junction is discordant with germline, which a read error may explain. The CDR3: CASRTRGQGDLNTVAFF. The CDR3 DNA reads TGTGCCAGTCGCACCCGGGGACAGGGGGATCTGAACACTGTAGCTTTCTTT. The rearrangement links TRBV19 to TRBJ1-1, with 11 bases lining up with TRBD1. This CDR3 spans 17 amino acids. Germline CDR1 is LNHDA and CDR2 is SQIVND (reference sequence).

Note on this clonotype: It may be a read error: a sequence one base away is much more abundant. The rearrangement joins TRBV5-1 to TRBJ1-2; D is uncertain. The germline V and J ends were trimmed by 4 bases and 2 bases, with 12 bases remaining between them. This CDR3 comprises 14 residues. From germline, CDR1 is SGHRS and CDR2 YFSETQ. This chain's CDR3 is CASSPGGENYGYTF. As DNA, the CDR3 is TGCGCCAGCAGCCCAGGTGGGGAGAACTATGGCTACACCTTC. The variable domain in full, completed from reference TRBV5-1 and TRBJ1-2, reads KAGVTQTPRYLIKTRGQQVTLSCSPISGHRSVSWYQQTPGQGLQFLFEYFSETQRNKGNFPGRFSGRQFSNSRSEMNVSTLELGDSALYLCASSPGGENYGYTFGSGTRLTVV.

This clonotype was counted many times. V is TRBV10-3 and J is TRBJ1-2; unclear D gene. The ends were cut back, 8 bases at V and 8 bases at J, with 12 bases in the middle. The CDR3 runs to 11 residues. CDR1 and CDR2 (germline): ENHRY, SYGVKD. CDR3: CAIRLGEGYTF. CDR3 DNA: TGTGCCATCCGTCTTGGGGAGGGCTACACCTTC.

The sample holds a few counts of this clonotype. The chain uses TRBV25-1 and TRBJ2-2, with D possibly TRBD2 on 5 matching bases. There are 12 residues in the CDR3. Germline V gene lookup returns CDR1 MGHDK and CDR2 SYGVNS. The V end was cut by 6 bases, the J end by 4 bases, with 6 bases between. DNA of the CDR3: TGTGCCAGCAGACGGGGCACCGGGGAGCTGTTTTTT. Amino acid sequence: CASRRGTGELFF.

About this clonotype: Lacking the conserved final phenylalanine or tryptophan, this CDR3 likely reflects a read error. The chain employs TRBV6-1 and TRBJ2-3; D remains unclear. Per the germline V gene, CDR1 is MNHNS and CDR2 is SASEGT. This CDR3 contains 13 residues. The CDR3 nucleotides are TGTGCCAACAGTGAAGCGTCGGTAGTTCCGCAGTATGTT. Translated, it gives CANSEASVVPQYV.

This clonotype has a handful of counts. The junction does not match germline at one end; this may be a read error. The chain recombines TRBV11-2 with TRBJ2-2; 7 nucleotides line up with TRBD2. The CDR3 is 15 amino acids. Germline V gene data show CDR1 as SGHAT and CDR2 as FQNNGV. The CDR3 DNA follows: TGTGCCAGCACCACCGGGGGGAGGAACACCGGGGAGCTGTTCTTT. Protein product: CASTTGGRNTGELFF.

CDR3 residues: CASSLYRMISEQFF. In DNA form, the CDR3 reads TGTGCCAGCAGCTTATACCGGATGATTAGTGAGCAGTTCTTC. This chain links TRBV11-2 with TRBJ2-1; no clear D. The V and J ends lost 2 bases and 9 bases respectively, with 14 bases between them. The CDR3 is 14 amino acids. Germline V lookup: CDR1 SGHAT, CDR2 FQNNGV.

This clonotype was seen just once. A much larger clone differs by one base, so this may be a read error. The chain combines TRBV29-1 with TRBJ1-2; unclear D gene. Germline V gene data show CDR1 as SQVTM and CDR2 as ANQGSEA. The CDR3 is 14 amino acids. V was pared by 8 bases and J by 4 bases, with 20 bases between. As DNA, the CDR3 is TGCAGCATCAAGTTTGGAGAGTCGATCTATGGCTACACCTTC. Translating it yields CSIKFGESIYGYTF.

The V call is TRBV15, the J call TRBJ2-1; possibly TRBD1 or TRBD2 for D (7 bases each). CDR1 is LNHNV, CDR2 YYDKDF, per germline (reference sequence). The CDR3 covers 14 residues. The V gene lost 2 bases and the J gene lost 14 bases, with 19 bases spanning the gap. In nucleotides, the CDR3 is TGTGCCACCAGCAGAAACCAAGCGGGGACAGAGGAGTTCTTC. Protein: CATSRNQAGTEEFF.

The table lists this clonotype with many counts. An end of the junction differs from the germline gene, which may be a read error. J is TRBJ2-1 and V is TRBV11-2; D not resolved. The germline gives CDR1 SGHAT, CDR2 FQNNGV. The CDR3 spans 12 residues. CDR3 sequence (DNA): TGTACCAGCAGCTTCAATTACAATGAGCAGTTCTTC. This sequence encodes CTSSFNYNEQFF.

V gene TRBV10-1 combines with J gene TRBJ2-1; unclear D gene. CDR1 and CDR2 from the germline V gene are WNHNN and SYGVQD (reference sequence). Trimming shortened V by 1 base and J by 10 bases, and 14 bases separated the two germline ends. This CDR3 has 14 residues. The DNA for the CDR3 is TGCGCCAGCAGTGAGTTGCGCTGGAATCGCGAGCAGTTCTTC. Translated, it gives CASSELRWNREQFF.